This T cell receptor (beta chain) comes out of a study of cytotoxic CD8 clonotypes in ibrutinib-treated CLL. Overall study results and limits: Under treatment, the uncommon public clonotypes either contracted or remained stable.

As for this clone: Its antigen is unknown.

Sequencing used immunoSEQ multiplex PCR; TCRdb keeps in-frame clones, though not all of them. This table holds 330,000 or so clones, 67% found once. TCR beta libraries used approximately 1.8 micrograms of genomic DNA from cryopreserved PBMCs. The CDR3 is 14 amino acids. CDR1 SNHLY and CDR2 FYNNEI come from the germline V gene. Deletions cut 3 bases from V and 3 bases from J, with 9 bases between. The chain couples TRBV2 to TRBJ1-5, with no clear D. The specimen comprised PBMCs, sampled after 36 months of ibrutinib treatment. This TCR derives from a human donor with chronic lymphocytic leukemia. This CDR3 reads CASSDRLNNQPQHF. The CDR3 DNA sequence: TGTGCCAGCAGTGATCGGCTCAACAATCAGCCCCAGCATTTT. Full variable domain (remainder filled in from reference TRBV2 and TRBJ1-5): EPEVTQTPSHQVTQMGQEVILRCVPISNHLYFYWYRQILGQKVEFLVSFYNNEISEKSEIFDDQFSVERPDGSNFTLKIRSTKLEDSAMYFCASSDRLNNQPQHFGDGTRLSIL.